A single T cell receptor (beta chain) is shown here with its context. Antigen specificity is unknown. The germline V gene encodes CDR1 SEHNR and CDR2 FQNEAQ (reference sequence). The CDR3 runs 13 residues. Trimming removed 3 bases from V and 1 base from J, with 6 bases in between. This sample is drawn from a study of response to subunit inactivated influenza vaccine. TCRdb used MiXCR to reprocess the RT-PCR reads, holding one entry per CDR3 protein. This sample has 500,000 to 550,000 distinct CDR3 sequences, with roughly 23% found just once. Study results and caveats: It was the authors' suggestion that each seasonal influenza vaccination recruits few new T cells.

The same specimen was also included in a second study, on T cells expressing NK-cell markers. Per that study: Template switching by 5'RACE with UMIs generated the TCR beta cDNA. The authors sequenced eight donors, of whom seven were HCMV-seropositive and one was seronegative. Within several experiments, an anti-gamma-delta TCR antibody kept the sorting limited to alpha-beta TCR T cells. In a handful of donors, dominant CD3+CD56+NKG2C+ clones formed about 1.0-8% of CD8+ cells.

V is TRBV7-9 and J is TRBJ2-5; D ambiguous. This sequence originates from a man in his forties or fifties who received an inactivated influenza vaccine. This specimen consisted of CD4+ T cells sorted from PBMCs, obtained approximately 13 days after vaccination. The CDR3 region is CASSFRTQETQYF. In DNA form, the CDR3 reads TGTGCCAGCAGCTTCCGGACCCAAGAGACCCAGTACTTC.